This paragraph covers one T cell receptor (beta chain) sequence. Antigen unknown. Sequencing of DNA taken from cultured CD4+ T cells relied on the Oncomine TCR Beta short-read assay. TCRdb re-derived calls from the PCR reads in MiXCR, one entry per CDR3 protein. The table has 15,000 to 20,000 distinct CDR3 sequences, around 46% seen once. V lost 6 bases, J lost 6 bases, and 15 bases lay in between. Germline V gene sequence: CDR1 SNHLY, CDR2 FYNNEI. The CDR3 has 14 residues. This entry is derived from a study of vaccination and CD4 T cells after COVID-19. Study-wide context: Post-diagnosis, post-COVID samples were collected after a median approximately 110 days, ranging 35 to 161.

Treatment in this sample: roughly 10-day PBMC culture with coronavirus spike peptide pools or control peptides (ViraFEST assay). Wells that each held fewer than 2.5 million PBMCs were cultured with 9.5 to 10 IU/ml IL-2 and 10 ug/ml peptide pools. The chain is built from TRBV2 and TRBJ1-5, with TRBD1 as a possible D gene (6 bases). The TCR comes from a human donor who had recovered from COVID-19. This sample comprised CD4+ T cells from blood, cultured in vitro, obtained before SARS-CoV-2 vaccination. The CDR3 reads CASRAGATRQPQHF. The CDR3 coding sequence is TGTGCCAGCAGGGCAGGGGCGACTCGTCAGCCCCAGCATTTT.